This T cell receptor beta chain was retrieved from a study of blood T cell repertoires in COVID-19. Overall study: The United States, Italy and Spain were the sources of the acute and convalescent COVID-19 samples.

Authors' data handling: Nucleated cell number was recorded as an estimate derived from reference gene primer amplification. The protocol was immunoSEQ multiplex PCR, while the TCRdb copy is restricted to in-frame clones and leaves out a portion. Clonal size and the V and J genes are those of that table, whereas D and trimming came from the DNA. The sample includes 64,000 or so clones, roughly 90% of them seen just once. The specimen sequenced was peripheral blood. The clonotype comes from a human donor in a cohort sampled during active COVID-19.

CDR3 amino acids: CASSQSGLAGSTDTQYF. As DNA, the CDR3 is TGCGCCAGCAGCCAGTCGGGACTAGCGGGAAGCACAGATACGCAGTATTTT. The chain links TRBV4-1 to TRBJ2-3; TRBD2 agrees at 13 bases. Trimming took 3 bases from V and 0 from J; bases not matched to a gene: 3. Germline V gene sequence: CDR1 MGHRA, CDR2 YSYEKL. This CDR3 comprises 17 residues.